These 12 T cell receptor beta chains share one sample of origin, sequenced in a study of PD-L1 blockade in urothelial cancer. TCRdb's copy holds only in-frame clones and misses some; the assay was immunoSEQ multiplex PCR. This sample carries some 40,000 clones, 70% to 85% of them seen once, and the ten largest clones take 15% to 20%. Here the sequenced sample was PBMCs, taken around atezolizumab (anti-PD-L1) treatment. These receptors all stem from a man aged 55-75 years with urothelial cancer.

The chain recombines TRBV9 with TRBJ1-6, with 10 bases lining up with TRBD1. The CDR3 covers 16 residues. Germline CDR1 and CDR2: SGDLS and YYNGEE. Germline trimming cut 0 bases from V and 8 bases from J; bases unmatched to any gene: 5. The CDR3 nucleotides are TGTGCCAGCAGCGTAGCCGGGACAGGGGCCGATTCACCCCTCCACTTT. It translates to CASSVAGTGADSPLHF.

The chain couples TRBV11-2 to TRBJ2-7; weak D call: TRBD1 (6 bases). The germline V gene has CDR1 SGHAT and CDR2 FQNNGV. The CDR3 length is 14 residues. V was clipped by 3 bases and J by 0 bases, with 9 bases between them. CDR3 DNA: TGTGCCAGCAGCTTTGCAGGGGTCTCCTACGAGCAGTACTTC. Translating gives CASSFAGVSYEQYF.

This clone occurred a few times. The chain is built from TRBV19 and TRBJ1-2, with D perhaps matching TRBD1 (6 bases). The CDR3 has 13 residues. The germline V gene encodes CDR1 LNHDA and CDR2 SQIVND (reference sequence). Trimming removed 7 bases at V and 8 bases at J, with 17 bases between. The CDR3 bases are TGTGCCAGTAACCTGCCAGGGGTTGGCGGCTACACCTTC. Its translation is CASNLPGVGGYTF.

The J gene is TRBJ2-7, the V gene TRBV14, with D possibly TRBD1 on 6 matching bases. The V gene's germline CDR1 is SGHDN and CDR2 FVKESK. This CDR3 is 13 amino acids long. V lost 3 bases and J lost 4, with 10 bases in between. The CDR3 DNA follows: TGTGCCAGCAGCCACCTAGGGGGTTACGAGCAGTACTTC. This translates into CASSHLGGYEQYF.

This chain links TRBV27 with TRBJ1-5, with a possible D match to TRBD1 (6 bases). This CDR3 is built from 12 residues. Germline CDR1 and CDR2: MNHEY and SMNVEV (reference sequence). V was trimmed by 8 bases and J by 7 bases, leaving 12 bases between them. Written as DNA, the CDR3 is TGTGCCAGCCAAACAGGGTTGCAGCCCCAGCATTTT. Protein sequence: CASQTGLQPQHF.

CDR3 in DNA: TGTGCCAGCAGCGGGACAGGGGACTCCTACGAGCAGTACTTC. Its protein is CASSGTGDSYEQYF. This chain links TRBV2 with TRBJ2-7; 10 bases fit TRBD1. The CDR3 sequence is 14 residues long. Per the germline V gene, CDR1 is SNHLY and CDR2 is FYNNEI. The J segment lost 0 bases and the V segment lost 6 bases, leaving 2 bases of the junction unmatched. Full variable domain (outside the CDR3, taken from reference TRBV2 and TRBJ2-7): EPEVTQTPSHQVTQMGQEVILRCVPISNHLYFYWYRQILGQKVEFLVSFYNNEISEKSEIFDDQFSVERPDGSNFTLKIRSTKLEDSAMYFCASSGTGDSYEQYFGPGTRLTVT.

There are a few counts of this clone. The gene calls are TRBV6-1 and TRBJ2-3; D is perhaps TRBD1 (6 bases). The CDR3 has 14 amino acids. Germline V gives CDR1 MNHNS, CDR2 SASEGT. V lost 6 bases to trimming and J lost 5 bases, with 15 bases between them. CDR3 sequence (DNA): TGTGCCAGCAGCGTTAGTAGCAGGGGAGATACGCAGTATTTT. Translation gives CASSVSSRGDTQYF.

CDR3 protein: CSAEGQSYEQYF. The CDR3 nucleotides are TGCAGCGCTGAGGGGCAGAGCTACGAGCAGTACTTC. The chain joins TRBV29-1 to TRBJ2-7, with D perhaps assigned TRBD1 or TRBD2 (5 bases each). The V end was cut by 7 bases, the J end by 3 bases, with 13 bases between. The CDR3 consists of 12 residues. CDR1 is SQVTM and CDR2 is ANQGSEA in the germline V gene.

The chain joins TRBV18 to TRBJ2-1; TRBD2 matches 9 bases. The CDR3 runs to 16 residues. V lost 1 base and J lost 2; bases outside the gene matches: 3. Germline CDR1 and CDR2: KGHSH and LQKENI. Here the CDR3 DNA reads TGTGCCAGCTCACCACTGGGCGGGGGGGCCTACAATGAGCAGTTCTTC. Protein: CASSPLGGGAYNEQFF.

Here the CDR3 DNA reads TGTGCCAGCAGTCGGACAGGGGAAAGGAACTATGGCTACACCTTC. Amino acid sequence: CASSRTGERNYGYTF. V usage is TRBV28 and J usage is TRBJ1-2, with TRBD1 identical over 9 bases. Germline V lookup: CDR1 MDHEN, CDR2 SYDVKM. Losses at the gene ends were 5 bases for V and 2 bases for J; bases not matched to a gene: 6. The CDR3 sequence is 15 residues long.

This chain joins TRBV7-9 and TRBJ1-3; D gene ambiguous. Germline V CDR1 and CDR2: SEHNR, FQNEAQ (reference sequence). CDR3 size: 15 residues. Trimming cost V 0 bases and J 3 bases, with 9 bases left between them. CDR3 DNA: TGTGCCAGCAGCTTAGCGGAGGAGGTTGGAAACACCATATATTTT. This codes for CASSLAEEVGNTIYF. Based on the CDR3 plus reference TRBV7-9 and TRBJ1-3, the full variable domain is DTGVSQNPRHKITKRGQNVTFRCDPISEHNRLYWYRQTLGQGPEFLTYFQNEAQLEKSRLLSDRFSAERPKGSFSTLEIQRTEQGDSAMYLCASSLAEEVGNTIYFGEGSWLTVV.

The chain employs TRBV9 and TRBJ1-4, with TRBD1 matching 8 bases. This CDR3 contains 15 residues. V was clipped by 0 bases and J by 6 bases; unmatched bases: 4. Germline CDR1 is SGDLS and CDR2 is YYNGEE. The chain's CDR3 is CASSVGAGGHEKLFF. The CDR3 bases are TGTGCCAGCAGCGTAGGGGCAGGGGGCCATGAAAAACTGTTTTTT.